The next 23 T cell receptor beta chains were all read from a single sample in a study of blood T cell repertoires in COVID-19. Libraries were prepared by immunoSEQ multiplex PCR; TCRdb keeps only in-frame clonotypes and omits some of them. The sample consists of approximately 76,000 clones, 83% of them appearing once. Sequenced input: peripheral blood. These receptors originate from a woman aged 60-75 years with acute or convalescent COVID-19.

The table lists this clone with a few counts. The rearrangement joins TRBV2 to TRBJ2-1; 13 bases are a match to TRBD2. Germline trimming cut 6 bases from V and 6 bases from J; bases unmatched to any gene: 5. This CDR3 spans 15 amino acids. Germline values: CDR1 SNHLY, CDR2 FYNNEI. The CDR3 protein is CASSPTSGGANEQFF. CDR3 bases: TGTGCCAGCAGCCCCACTAGCGGGGGGGCCAATGAGCAGTTCTTC.

CDR3 in DNA: TGCGCCAGCAGCTCGATAGTCGAACCTGAAGCTTTCTTT. It encodes CASSSIVEPEAFF. The chain links TRBV5-1 to TRBJ1-1, with D unresolved. This CDR3 spans 13 amino acids. CDR1 SGHRS and CDR2 YFSETQ come from the germline V gene. V dropped 3 bases and J dropped 6 bases, with 12 bases sitting between them.

This clone was counted between two and nine times. The chain is built from TRBV5-1 and TRBJ1-1, with 7 bases aligning to TRBD1. V lost 4 bases to trimming and J lost 2 bases; unmatched junction nucleotides: 8. CDR1 and CDR2 (germline): SGHRS, YFSETQ. The CDR3 covers 15 residues. CDR3: CASSLEGQFNTEAFF. The CDR3 DNA reads TGCGCCAGCAGCCTGGAGGGACAGTTTAACACTGAAGCTTTCTTT.

The chain employs TRBV5-1 and TRBJ2-1; 8 bases are shared with TRBD2. Germline assignment: CDR1 SGHRS and CDR2 YFSETQ. There are 15 residues in the CDR3. The J segment lost 7 bases and the V segment lost 3 bases, leaving 9 bases of the junction unmatched. CDR3 region: CASSSQPGGANEQFF. CDR3 nucleotide sequence: TGCGCCAGCAGCTCCCAACCCGGGGGGGCGAATGAGCAGTTCTTC.

The rearrangement links TRBV7-9 to TRBJ2-4, with D possibly TRBD2 on 5 matching bases. With 4 bases removed from V and 0 bases from J, the gap between germline ends came to 22 bases. The CDR3 spans 19 residues. From germline, CDR1 is SEHNR and CDR2 FQNEAQ (reference sequence). DNA for the CDR3: TGTGCCAGCAGCTCCGAAACTCGACTACCCAGGATAGCCAAAAACATTCAGTACTTC. Its translation is CASSSETRLPRIAKNIQYF.

J is TRBJ1-6 and V is TRBV19, with 10 bases lining up with TRBD1. Trimming cost V 0 bases and J 7 bases; bases outside gene matches: 6. CDR1 and CDR2 (germline): LNHDA, SQIVND (reference sequence). The CDR3 consists of 17 residues. The DNA for the CDR3 is TGTGCCAGTAGTATAGAAGGACAGGGGGGACACAATTCACCCCTCCACTTT. Protein sequence: CASSIEGQGGHNSPLHF.

V is TRBV9 and J is TRBJ2-3; D possibly corresponds to TRBD1 (5 bases). CDR1 and CDR2 from the germline V gene are SGDLS and YYNGEE. The CDR3 loop spans 15 amino acids. V was cut by 3 bases and J by 4 bases, with 15 bases left in between. The CDR3 region has the DNA TGTGCCAGCAGCGAATCAGGGCAGGGTTCAGATACGCAGTATTTT. This encodes CASSESGQGSDTQYF.

The rearrangement uses TRBV15 and TRBJ1-2; TRBD1 might be the D (5 bases). Germline V CDR1 and CDR2: LNHNV, YYDKDF (reference sequence). The V end lost 0 bases, the J end lost 9 bases, and 8 bases lay between the germline ends. The CDR3 consists of 12 residues. The CDR3 protein is CATSREGGSYTF. The CDR3 coding sequence is TGTGCCACCAGCAGAGAGGGGGGAAGCTACACCTTC. Full variable domain (remainder filled in from reference TRBV15 and TRBJ1-2): DAMVIQNPRYQVTQFGKPVTLSCSQTLNHNVMYWYQQKSSQAPKLLFHYYDKDFNNEADTPDNFQSRRPNTSFCFLDIRSPGLGDTAMYLCATSREGGSYTFGSGTRLTVV.

The chain is built from TRBV4-1 and TRBJ1-5; weak D call: TRBD1 (6 bases). Between the trimmed V and J ends, which lost 0 bases and 1 base, there was a span of 16 bases. This CDR3 contains 18 residues. From germline, CDR1 is MGHRA and CDR2 YSYEKL. The CDR3 DNA follows: TGCGCCAGCAGCCAAGACCTTGATGGGACACCGAGCAATCAGCCCCAGCATTTT. It encodes CASSQDLDGTPSNQPQHF.

This sequence joins TRBV29-1 and TRBJ1-1, with a possible D match to TRBD1 (6 bases). Trimming removed 0 bases at V and 7 bases at J, with 9 bases between. Per germline, CDR1 SQVTM and CDR2 ANQGSEA. The CDR3 extends over 12 amino acids. The CDR3 DNA follows: TGCAGCGTTGAAGACGGGACATTTGAAGCTTTCTTT. It encodes CSVEDGTFEAFF. The full variable domain, rest sourced from reference TRBV29-1 and TRBJ1-1, is SAVISQKPSRDICQRGTSLTIQCQVDSQVTMMFWYRQQPGQSLTLIATANQGSEATYESGFVIDKFPISRPNLTFSTLTVSNMSPEDSSIYLCSVEDGTFEAFFGQGTRLTVV.

The sample holds a few counts of this clone. The chain has TRBV9 and TRBJ1-2; possible D gene TRBD1, 6 bases. The CDR3 sequence is 15 residues long. V shed 2 bases and J shed 9 bases, with 20 bases lying between them. Germline V gene lookup returns CDR1 SGDLS and CDR2 YYNGEE. The CDR3 loop reads CASSVGTIEGMSYTF. CDR3 bases: TGTGCCAGCAGCGTGGGGACAATAGAAGGGATGAGCTACACCTTC.

The chain combines TRBV4-1 with TRBJ2-1; 7 bases align to TRBD2. The junction had 14 bases not matched to a gene; V was cut back by 0 bases and J by 9 bases. The CDR3 has 17 amino acids. Per the germline V gene, CDR1 is MGHRA and CDR2 is YSYEKL. This CDR3 is CASSQEGPERGGGEQFF. CDR3 nucleotide sequence: TGCGCCAGCAGCCAAGAGGGGCCAGAAAGGGGCGGGGGTGAGCAGTTCTTC.

The rearrangement links TRBV7-9 to TRBJ2-4, with TRBD1 matching 10 bases. The trim removed 4 bases at V and 9 bases at J, leaving 6 bases unmatched. CDR1 is SEHNR and CDR2 is FQNEAQ in the germline V gene (reference sequence). The CDR3 runs to 14 residues. The CDR3 DNA reads as TGTGCCAGCAGCTACGGACAGGGGGTGTCCATTCAGTACTTC. Its translation is CASSYGQGVSIQYF. Full variable domain (remainder filled in from reference TRBV7-9 and TRBJ2-4): DTGVSQNPRHKITKRGQNVTFRCDPISEHNRLYWYRQTLGQGPEFLTYFQNEAQLEKSRLLSDRFSAERPKGSFSTLEIQRTEQGDSAMYLCASSYGQGVSIQYFGAGTRLSVL.

The V and J genes are TRBV30 and TRBJ2-3, with 9 positions matching TRBD2. CDR3 length: 16 amino acids. With 5 bases clipped from V and 6 bases from J, the junction kept 15 bases outside the gene matches. The germline CDR1 and CDR2 sequences are GTSNPN and SVGIG (reference sequence). CDR3: CAWAGGPGLASDTQYF. CDR3 nucleotides: TGTGCCTGGGCTGGGGGACCAGGACTAGCGAGCGATACGCAGTATTTT.

The chain combines TRBV9 with TRBJ1-3; unclear D gene. V was clipped by 0 bases and J by 1 base, with 8 bases between them. Germline assignment: CDR1 SGDLS and CDR2 YYNGEE. CDR3 length equals 15 residues. The chain's CDR3 is CASSVDGRSGNTIYF. For the CDR3, the DNA is TGTGCCAGCAGCGTAGACGGGAGATCTGGAAACACCATATATTTT.

The chain employs TRBV6-5 and TRBJ1-2; the D gene is possibly TRBD1 (5 bases). The germline V gene has CDR1 MNHEY and CDR2 SVGAGI. There are 12 residues in the CDR3. The germline V and J ends were trimmed by 7 bases and 8 bases, with 14 bases remaining between them. As DNA, the CDR3 is TGTGCCAGCACCCAGGGCACATGGGGCTACACCTTC. As protein: CASTQGTWGYTF.

This sequence joins TRBV7-9 and TRBJ2-7; tentative D call: TRBD2 (5 bases). CDR1 and CDR2 from the germline V gene are SEHNR and FQNEAQ (reference sequence). The CDR3 sequence is 13 residues long. Trimming pared 7 bases from V and 0 bases from J, leaving 10 bases between. The CDR3 DNA follows: TGTGCCAGCACGTTTGGGAGCTCCTACGAGCAGTACTTC. Amino acids: CASTFGSSYEQYF.

The chain has TRBV2 and TRBJ2-3; D perhaps matches TRBD1 (6 bases). The V gene lost 2 bases and the J gene lost 2 bases, with 11 bases spanning the gap. The CDR3 is 15 amino acids. Germline loops: CDR1 SNHLY, CDR2 FYNNEI. The CDR3: CASSELRGFTDTQYF. As DNA, the CDR3 is TGTGCCAGCAGTGAATTAAGGGGGTTCACAGATACGCAGTATTTT.

The V and J genes are TRBV29-1 and TRBJ2-3; 9 bases map to TRBD1. The V and J ends lost 7 bases and 0 bases, in that order; junction bases with no gene match: 8. The CDR3 loop spans 15 amino acids. The germline V gene encodes CDR1 SQVTM and CDR2 ANQGSEA. In DNA, the CDR3 is TGCAGCGCCCGGACAGGGGCCCCTAGCACAGATACGCAGTATTTT. Translation: CSARTGAPSTDTQYF.

The rearrangement joins TRBV7-6 to TRBJ1-3; TRBD1 matches at 7 bases. J gave up 4 bases and V 1 base, and 4 bases lay outside the gene matches. The germline V gene encodes CDR1 SGHVS and CDR2 FNYEAQ. The CDR3 has 15 amino acids. The CDR3 DNA is TGTGCCAGCAGCTTAGGACAGGGAACAGGAAACACCATATATTTT. Translating gives CASSLGQGTGNTIYF.

Remarks on this clone: The conserved phenylalanine or tryptophan is not found at the CDR3 terminus, so this likely reflects a read error. The rearrangement joins TRBV27 to TRBJ2-3; 7 nucleotides align to TRBD1. Germline trimming cut 11 bases from V and 4 bases from J; bases unmatched to any gene: 6. Germline V gene data show CDR1 as MNHEY and CDR2 as SMNVEV (reference sequence). This CDR3 is built from 12 residues. The CDR3 DNA is TGTGCCGTACAGGGGTTTGCAGATACGCAGTATCTT. It encodes CAVQGFADTQYL.

The rearrangement uses TRBV6-5 and TRBJ1-1; no clear D gene. Trimming removed 9 bases at V and 0 bases at J, with 11 bases between. This CDR3 region has 13 residues. Germline assignment: CDR1 MNHEY and CDR2 SVGAGI. The CDR3 DNA reads TGTGCCAGTTATGGCGGATTGAACACTGAAGCTTTCTTT. Translating gives CASYGGLNTEAFF.

The rearrangement uses TRBV2 and TRBJ1-2; 7 nucleotides line up with TRBD1. CDR3 size: 14 residues. CDR1 is SNHLY, CDR2 FYNNEI, per germline. Unmatched junction bases numbered 2, after V lost 4 bases and J lost 0 bases. The CDR3 loop is CASSGDSTNYGYTF. The CDR3 bases are TGTGCCAGCAGTGGGGACAGCACTAACTATGGCTACACCTTC.